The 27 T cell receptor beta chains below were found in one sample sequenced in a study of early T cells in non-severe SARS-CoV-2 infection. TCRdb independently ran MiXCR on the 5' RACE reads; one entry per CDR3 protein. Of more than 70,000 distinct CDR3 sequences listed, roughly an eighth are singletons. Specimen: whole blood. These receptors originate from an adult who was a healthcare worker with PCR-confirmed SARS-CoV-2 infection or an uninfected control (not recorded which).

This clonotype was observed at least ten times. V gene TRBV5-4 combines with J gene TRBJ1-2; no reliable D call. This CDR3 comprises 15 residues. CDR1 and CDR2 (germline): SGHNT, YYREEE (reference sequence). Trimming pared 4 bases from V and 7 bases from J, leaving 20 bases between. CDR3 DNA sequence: TGTGCCAGCAGCCCATTTTCGGGTTCTCACTCTGGCTACACCTTC. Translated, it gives CASSPFSGSHSGYTF.

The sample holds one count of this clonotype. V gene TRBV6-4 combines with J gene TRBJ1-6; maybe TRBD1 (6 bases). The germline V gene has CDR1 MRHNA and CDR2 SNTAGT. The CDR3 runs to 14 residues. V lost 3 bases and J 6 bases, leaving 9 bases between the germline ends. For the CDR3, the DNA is TGTGCCAGCAGTGAGGAGGGGGGTAATTCACCCCTCCACTTT. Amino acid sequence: CASSEEGGNSPLHF.

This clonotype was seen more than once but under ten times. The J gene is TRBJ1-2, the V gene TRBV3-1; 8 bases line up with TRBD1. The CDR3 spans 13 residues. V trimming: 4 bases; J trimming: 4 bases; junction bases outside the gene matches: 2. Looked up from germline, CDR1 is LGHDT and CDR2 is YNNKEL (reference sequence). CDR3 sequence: CASSPDRGYGYTF. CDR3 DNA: TGTGCCAGCAGCCCCGACAGGGGCTATGGCTACACCTTC.

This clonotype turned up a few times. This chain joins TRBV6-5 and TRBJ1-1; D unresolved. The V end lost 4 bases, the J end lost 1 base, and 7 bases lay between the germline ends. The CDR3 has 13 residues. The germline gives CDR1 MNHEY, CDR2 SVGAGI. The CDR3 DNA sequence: TGTGCCAGCAGTTGGAATGCGAACACTGAAGCTTTCTTT. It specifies CASSWNANTEAFF.

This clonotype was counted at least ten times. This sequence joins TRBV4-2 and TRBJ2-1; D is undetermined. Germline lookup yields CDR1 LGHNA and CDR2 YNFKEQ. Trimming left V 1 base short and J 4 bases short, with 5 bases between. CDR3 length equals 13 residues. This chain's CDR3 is CASSQGLYNEQFF. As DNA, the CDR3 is TGTGCCAGCAGCCAAGGGCTATACAATGAGCAGTTCTTC.

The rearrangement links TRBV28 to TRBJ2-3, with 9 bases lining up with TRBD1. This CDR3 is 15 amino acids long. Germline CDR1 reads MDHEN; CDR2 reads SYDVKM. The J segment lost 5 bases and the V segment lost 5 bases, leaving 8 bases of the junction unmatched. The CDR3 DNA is TGTGCCAGCAGTGCACCGGGACAGGGTTTAGATACGCAGTATTTT. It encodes CASSAPGQGLDTQYF.

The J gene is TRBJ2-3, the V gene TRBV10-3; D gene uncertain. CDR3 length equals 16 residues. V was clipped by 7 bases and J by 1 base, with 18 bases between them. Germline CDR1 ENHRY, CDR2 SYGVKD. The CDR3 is CAITTPGLKGTDTQYF. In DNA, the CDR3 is TGTGCCATCACAACACCGGGCCTGAAGGGCACAGATACGCAGTATTTT.

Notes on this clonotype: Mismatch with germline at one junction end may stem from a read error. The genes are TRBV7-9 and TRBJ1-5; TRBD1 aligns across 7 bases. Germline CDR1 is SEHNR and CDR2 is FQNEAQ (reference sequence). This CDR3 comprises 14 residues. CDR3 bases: TGTGTCAGCAGCGAGGGACAGCACAATCAGCCCCAGCATTTT. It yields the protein CVSSEGQHNQPQHF.

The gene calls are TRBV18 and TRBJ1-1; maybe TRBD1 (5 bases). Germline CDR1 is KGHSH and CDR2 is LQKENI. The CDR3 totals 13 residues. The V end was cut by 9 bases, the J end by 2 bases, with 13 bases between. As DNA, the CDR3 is TGTGCCAGTTTGACGGGGGAAAACACTGAAGCTTTCTTT. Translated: CASLTGENTEAFF.

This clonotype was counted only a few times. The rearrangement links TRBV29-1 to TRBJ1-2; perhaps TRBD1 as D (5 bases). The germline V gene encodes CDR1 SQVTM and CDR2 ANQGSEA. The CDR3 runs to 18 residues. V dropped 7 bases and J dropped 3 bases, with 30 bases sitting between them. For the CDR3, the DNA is TGCAGCGCTCTTCCCGGGACCCTTTATGTCCCTCAGCACTATGGCTACACCTTC. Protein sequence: CSALPGTLYVPQHYGYTF.

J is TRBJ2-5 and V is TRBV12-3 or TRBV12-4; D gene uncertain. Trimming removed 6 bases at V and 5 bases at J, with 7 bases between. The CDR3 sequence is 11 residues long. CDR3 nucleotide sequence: TGTGCCAGCAGCCAAGGGGAGACCCAGTACTTC. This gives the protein CASSQGETQYF.

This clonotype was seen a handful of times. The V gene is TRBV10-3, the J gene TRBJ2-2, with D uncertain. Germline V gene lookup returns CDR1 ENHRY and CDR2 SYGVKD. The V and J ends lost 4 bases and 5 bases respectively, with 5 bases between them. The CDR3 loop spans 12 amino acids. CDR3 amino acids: CAISVGTGELFF. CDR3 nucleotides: TGTGCCATCAGTGTGGGGACCGGGGAGCTGTTTTTT.

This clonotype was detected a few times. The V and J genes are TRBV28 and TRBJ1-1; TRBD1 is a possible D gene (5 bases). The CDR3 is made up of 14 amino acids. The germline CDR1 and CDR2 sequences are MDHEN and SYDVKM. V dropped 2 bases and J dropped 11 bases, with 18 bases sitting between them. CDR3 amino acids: CASSLIRDGRPAFF. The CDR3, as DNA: TGTGCCAGCAGTTTAATTCGGGACGGCCGCCCGGCTTTCTTT.

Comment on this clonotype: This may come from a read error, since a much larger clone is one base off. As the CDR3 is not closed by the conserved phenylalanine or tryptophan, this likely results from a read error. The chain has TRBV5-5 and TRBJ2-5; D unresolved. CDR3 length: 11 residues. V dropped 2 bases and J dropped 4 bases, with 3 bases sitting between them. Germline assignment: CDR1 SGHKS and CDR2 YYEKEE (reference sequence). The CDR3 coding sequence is TGTGCCAGCAGCTTCGGAGAGACCCAGTACTCC. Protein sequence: CASSFGETQYS.

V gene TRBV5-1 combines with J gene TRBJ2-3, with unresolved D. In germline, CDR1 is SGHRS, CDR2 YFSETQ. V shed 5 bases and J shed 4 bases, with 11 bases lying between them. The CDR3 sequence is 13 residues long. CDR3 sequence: CASRGISADTQYF. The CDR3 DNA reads TGCGCCAGCAGGGGCATATCTGCAGATACGCAGTATTTT.

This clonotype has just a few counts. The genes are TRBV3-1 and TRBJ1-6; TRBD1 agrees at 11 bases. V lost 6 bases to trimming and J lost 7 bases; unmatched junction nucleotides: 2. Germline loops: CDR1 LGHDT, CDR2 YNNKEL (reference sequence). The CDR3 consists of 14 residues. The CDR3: CASRGTGGNSPLHF. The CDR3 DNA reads TGTGCCAGCAGAGGGACAGGGGGGAATTCACCCCTCCACTTT. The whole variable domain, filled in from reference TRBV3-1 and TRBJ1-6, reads DTAVSQTPKYLVTQMGNDKSIKCEQNLGHDTMYWYKQDSKKFLKIMFSYNNKELIINETVPNRFSPKSPDKAHLNLHINSLELGDSAVYFCASRGTGGNSPLHFGNGTRLTVT.

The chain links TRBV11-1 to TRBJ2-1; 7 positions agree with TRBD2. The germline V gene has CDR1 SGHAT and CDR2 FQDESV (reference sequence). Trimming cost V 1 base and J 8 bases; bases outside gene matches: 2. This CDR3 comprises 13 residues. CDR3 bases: TGTGCCAGCAGCTTAGAGCGGGGCCATGAGCAGTTCTTC. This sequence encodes CASSLERGHEQFF.

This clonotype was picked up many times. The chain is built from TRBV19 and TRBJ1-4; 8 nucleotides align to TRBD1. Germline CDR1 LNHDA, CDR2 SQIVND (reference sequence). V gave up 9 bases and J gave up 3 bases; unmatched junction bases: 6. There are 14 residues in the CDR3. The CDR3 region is CASQDRGANEKLFF. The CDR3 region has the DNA TGTGCCAGCCAAGACAGGGGTGCTAATGAAAAACTGTTTTTT.

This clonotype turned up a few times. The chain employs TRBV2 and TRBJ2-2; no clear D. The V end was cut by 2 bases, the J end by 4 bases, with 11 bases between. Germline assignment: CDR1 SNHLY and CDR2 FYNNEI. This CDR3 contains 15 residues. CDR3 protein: CASSETPPGTGELFF. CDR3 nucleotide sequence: TGTGCCAGCAGTGAAACACCCCCGGGCACCGGGGAGCTGTTTTTT.

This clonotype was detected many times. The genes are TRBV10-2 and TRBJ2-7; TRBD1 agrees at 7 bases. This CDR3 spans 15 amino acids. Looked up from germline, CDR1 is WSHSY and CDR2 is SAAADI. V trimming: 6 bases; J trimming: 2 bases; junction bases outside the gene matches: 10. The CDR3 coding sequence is TGCGCCAGCAGAGCGTCACAGGGGCGAACCTACGAGCAGTACTTC. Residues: CASRASQGRTYEQYF.

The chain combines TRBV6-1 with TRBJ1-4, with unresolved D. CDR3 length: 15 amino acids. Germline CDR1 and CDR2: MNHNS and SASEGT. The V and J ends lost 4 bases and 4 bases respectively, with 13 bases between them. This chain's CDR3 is CASSVGLRNNEKLFF. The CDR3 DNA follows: TGTGCCAGCAGTGTAGGACTGCGGAATAATGAAAAACTGTTTTTT.

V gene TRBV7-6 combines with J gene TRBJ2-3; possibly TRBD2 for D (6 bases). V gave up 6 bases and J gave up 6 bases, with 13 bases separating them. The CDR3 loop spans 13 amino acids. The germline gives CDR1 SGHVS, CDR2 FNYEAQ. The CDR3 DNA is TGTGCCAGCAGTTCTGGGGGAGGCGATACGCAGTATTTT. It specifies CASSSGGGDTQYF. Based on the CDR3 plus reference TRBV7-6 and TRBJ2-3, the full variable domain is GAGVSQSPRYKVTKRGQDVALRCDPISGHVSLYWYRQALGQGPEFLTYFNYEAQQDKSGLPNDRFSAERPEGSISTLTIQRTEQRDSAMYRCASSSGGGDTQYFGPGTRLTVL.

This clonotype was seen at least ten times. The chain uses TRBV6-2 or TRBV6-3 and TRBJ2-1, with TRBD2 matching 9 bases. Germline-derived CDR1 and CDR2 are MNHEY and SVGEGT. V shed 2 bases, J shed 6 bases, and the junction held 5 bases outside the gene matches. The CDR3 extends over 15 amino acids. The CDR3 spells CASSYGSGGINEQFF. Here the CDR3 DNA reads TGTGCCAGCAGTTACGGCAGCGGGGGGATCAATGAGCAGTTCTTC.

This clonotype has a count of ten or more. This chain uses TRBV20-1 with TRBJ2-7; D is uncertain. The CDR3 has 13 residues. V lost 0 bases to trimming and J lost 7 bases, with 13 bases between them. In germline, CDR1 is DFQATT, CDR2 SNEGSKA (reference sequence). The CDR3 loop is CSARDRSFGEQYF. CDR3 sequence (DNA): TGCAGTGCTAGAGATCGCTCCTTTGGGGAGCAGTACTTC.

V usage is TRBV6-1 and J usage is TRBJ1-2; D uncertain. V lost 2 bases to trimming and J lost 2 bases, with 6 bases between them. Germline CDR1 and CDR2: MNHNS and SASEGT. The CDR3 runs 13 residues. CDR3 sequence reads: CASSEQANYGYTF. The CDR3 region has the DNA TGTGCCAGCAGTGAACAGGCCAACTATGGCTACACCTTC.

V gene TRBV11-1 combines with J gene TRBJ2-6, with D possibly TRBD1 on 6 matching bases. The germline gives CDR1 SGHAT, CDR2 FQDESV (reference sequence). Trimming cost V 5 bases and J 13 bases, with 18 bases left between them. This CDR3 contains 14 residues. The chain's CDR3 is CASSRDPGQGVLTF. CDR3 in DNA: TGTGCCAGCAGCCGAGACCCGGGACAAGGGGTCCTGACTTTC.

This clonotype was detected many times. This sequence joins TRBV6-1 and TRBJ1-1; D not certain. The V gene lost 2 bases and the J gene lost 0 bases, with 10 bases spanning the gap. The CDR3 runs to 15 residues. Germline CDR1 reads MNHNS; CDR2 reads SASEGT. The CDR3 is CASSEWRVVNTEAFF. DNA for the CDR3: TGTGCCAGCAGTGAATGGAGGGTGGTGAACACTGAAGCTTTCTTT.